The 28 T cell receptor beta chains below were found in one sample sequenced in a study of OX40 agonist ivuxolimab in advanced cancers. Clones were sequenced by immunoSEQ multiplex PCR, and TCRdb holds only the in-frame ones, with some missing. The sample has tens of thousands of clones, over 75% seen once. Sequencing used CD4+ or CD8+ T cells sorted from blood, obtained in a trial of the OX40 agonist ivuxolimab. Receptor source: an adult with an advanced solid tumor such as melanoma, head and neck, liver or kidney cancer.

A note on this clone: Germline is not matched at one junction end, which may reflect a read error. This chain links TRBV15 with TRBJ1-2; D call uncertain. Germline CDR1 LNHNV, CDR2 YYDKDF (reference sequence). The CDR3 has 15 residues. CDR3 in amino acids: CATSRDGGRNYDYTF. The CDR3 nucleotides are TGTGCCACCAGCAGAGATGGTGGAAGAAACTATGACTACACCTTC.

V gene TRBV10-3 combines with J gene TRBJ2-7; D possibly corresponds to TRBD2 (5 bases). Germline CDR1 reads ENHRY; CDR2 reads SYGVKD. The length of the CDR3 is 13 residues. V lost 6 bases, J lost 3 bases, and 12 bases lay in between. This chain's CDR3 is CAIRERINYEQYF. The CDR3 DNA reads TGTGCCATCAGGGAGCGGATAAACTACGAGCAGTACTTC.

CDR3 sequence: CASRSYGPRRECDANTGELFF. The CDR3 DNA reads as TGTGCAAGTCGCTCTTATGGTCCAAGGAGGGAGTGTGACGCGAACACCGGGGAGCTGTTTTTT. The V gene is TRBV12-2, the J gene TRBJ2-2; the table calls TRBD2, which could not be checked here. TRBV12-2 has pseudogene status. The CDR3 is 21 amino acids.

The CDR3 coding sequence is TGTGCCAGTAGTATCTGGGGGCAGGTGAACACTGAAGCTTTCTTT. The encoded protein is CASSIWGQVNTEAFF. The chain carries TRBV19 and TRBJ1-1; TRBD1 might be the D (6 bases). CDR1 is LNHDA and CDR2 is SQIVND in the germline V gene (reference sequence). This CDR3 is 15 amino acids long. V shed 3 bases and J shed 0 bases, with 11 bases lying between them.

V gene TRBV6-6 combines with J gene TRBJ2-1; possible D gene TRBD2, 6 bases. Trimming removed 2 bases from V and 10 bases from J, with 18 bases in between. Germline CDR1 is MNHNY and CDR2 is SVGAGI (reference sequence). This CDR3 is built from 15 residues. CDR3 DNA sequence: TGTGCCAGCAGTTACGATTGGGAGGCCCAGTCGGAGCAGTTCTTC. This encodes CASSYDWEAQSEQFF.

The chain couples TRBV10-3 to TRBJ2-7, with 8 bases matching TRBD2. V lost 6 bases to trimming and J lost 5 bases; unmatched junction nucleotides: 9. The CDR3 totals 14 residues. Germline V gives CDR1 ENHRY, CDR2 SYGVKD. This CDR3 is CAIRRAGVYHEQYF. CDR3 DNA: TGTGCCATCAGGCGAGCGGGAGTCTACCACGAGCAGTACTTC.

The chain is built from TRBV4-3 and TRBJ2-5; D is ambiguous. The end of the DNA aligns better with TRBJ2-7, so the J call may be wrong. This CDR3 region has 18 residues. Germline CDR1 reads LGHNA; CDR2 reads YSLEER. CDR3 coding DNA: TGCGCCAGCAGCCAAGAAGTTTGGGGTAGGGATTCTGTCTACGAGCAGTACTTC. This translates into CASSQEVWGRDSVYEQYF.

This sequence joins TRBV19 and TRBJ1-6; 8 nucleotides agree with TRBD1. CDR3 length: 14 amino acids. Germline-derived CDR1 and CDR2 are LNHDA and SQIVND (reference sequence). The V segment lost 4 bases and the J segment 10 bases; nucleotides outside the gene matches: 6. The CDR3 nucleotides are TGTGCCAGTAGTACCTCAGGGGGCAACTCACCCCTCCACTTT. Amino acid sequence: CASSTSGGNSPLHF.

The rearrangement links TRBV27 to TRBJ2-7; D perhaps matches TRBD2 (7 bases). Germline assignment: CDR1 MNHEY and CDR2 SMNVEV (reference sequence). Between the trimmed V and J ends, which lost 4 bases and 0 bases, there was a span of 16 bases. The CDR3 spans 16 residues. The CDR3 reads CASSSPRGGGSYEQYF. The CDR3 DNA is TGTGCCAGCAGTTCGCCGAGGGGAGGGGGCTCCTACGAGCAGTACTTC.

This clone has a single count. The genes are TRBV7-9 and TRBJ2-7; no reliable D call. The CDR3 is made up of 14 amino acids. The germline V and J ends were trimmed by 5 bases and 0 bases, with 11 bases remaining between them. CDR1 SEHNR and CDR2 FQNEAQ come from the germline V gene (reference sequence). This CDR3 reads CASSGPRGSYEQYF. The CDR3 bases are TGTGCCAGCAGCGGGCCTCGTGGCTCCTACGAGCAGTACTTC.

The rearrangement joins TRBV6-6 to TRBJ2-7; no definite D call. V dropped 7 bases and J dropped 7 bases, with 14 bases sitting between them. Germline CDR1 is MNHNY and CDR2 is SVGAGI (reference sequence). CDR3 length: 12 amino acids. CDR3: CASTGPLGEQYF. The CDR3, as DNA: TGTGCCAGCACCGGGCCCCTCGGTGAGCAGTACTTC.

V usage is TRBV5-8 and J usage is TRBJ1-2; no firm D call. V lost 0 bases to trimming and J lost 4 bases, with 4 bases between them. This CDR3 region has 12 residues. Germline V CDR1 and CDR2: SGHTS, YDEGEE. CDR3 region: CASSLVGYGYTF. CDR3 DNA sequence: TGTGCCAGCAGCTTGGTCGGCTATGGCTACACCTTC.

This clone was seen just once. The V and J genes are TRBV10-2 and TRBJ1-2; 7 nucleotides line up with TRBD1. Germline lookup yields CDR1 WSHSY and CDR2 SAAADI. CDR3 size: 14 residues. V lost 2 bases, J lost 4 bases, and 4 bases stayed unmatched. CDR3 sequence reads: CASSEEGQSYGYTF. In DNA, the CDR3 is TGCGCCAGCAGTGAGGAGGGACAGTCCTATGGCTACACCTTC.

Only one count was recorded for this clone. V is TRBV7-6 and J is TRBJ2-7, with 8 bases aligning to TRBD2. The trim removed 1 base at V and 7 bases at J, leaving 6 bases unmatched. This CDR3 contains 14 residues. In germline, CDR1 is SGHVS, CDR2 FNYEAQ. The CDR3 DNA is TGTGCCAGCAGCTTAGAAGCGGGAGCGCCGGAGCAGTACTTC. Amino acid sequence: CASSLEAGAPEQYF.

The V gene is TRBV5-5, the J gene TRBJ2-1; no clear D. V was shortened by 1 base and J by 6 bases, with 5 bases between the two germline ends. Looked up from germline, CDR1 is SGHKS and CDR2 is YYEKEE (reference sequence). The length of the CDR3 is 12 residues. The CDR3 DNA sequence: TGTGCCAGCAGCTTGTGGGTCAATGAGCAGTTCTTC. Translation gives CASSLWVNEQFF.

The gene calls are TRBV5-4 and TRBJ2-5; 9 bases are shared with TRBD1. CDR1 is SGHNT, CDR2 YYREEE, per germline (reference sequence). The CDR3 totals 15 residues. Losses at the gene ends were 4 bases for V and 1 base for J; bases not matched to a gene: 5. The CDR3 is CASSLGQGFQETQYF. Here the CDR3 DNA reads TGTGCCAGCAGCCTGGGACAGGGCTTCCAAGAGACCCAGTACTTC.

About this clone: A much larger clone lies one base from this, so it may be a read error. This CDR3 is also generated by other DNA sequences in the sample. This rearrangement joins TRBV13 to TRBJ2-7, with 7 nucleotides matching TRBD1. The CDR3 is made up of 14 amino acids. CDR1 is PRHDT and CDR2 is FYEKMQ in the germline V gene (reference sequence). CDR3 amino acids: CASSARQGTYEQYF. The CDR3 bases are TGTGCCAGCAGCGCCCGACAGGGAACCTATGAGCAGTACTTC.

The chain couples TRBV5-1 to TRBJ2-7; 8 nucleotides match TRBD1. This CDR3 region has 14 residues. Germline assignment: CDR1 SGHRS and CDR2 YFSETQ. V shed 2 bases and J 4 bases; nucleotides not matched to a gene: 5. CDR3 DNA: TGCGCCAGCAGCTTCTCACAGGGGGGATACGAGCAGTACTTC. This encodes CASSFSQGGYEQYF.

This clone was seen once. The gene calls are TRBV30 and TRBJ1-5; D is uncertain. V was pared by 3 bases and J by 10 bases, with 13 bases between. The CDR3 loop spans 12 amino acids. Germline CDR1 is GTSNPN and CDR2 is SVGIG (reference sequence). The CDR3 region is CAWSAPNGPQHF. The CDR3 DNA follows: TGTGCCTGGAGCGCCCCCAATGGTCCCCAGCATTTT.

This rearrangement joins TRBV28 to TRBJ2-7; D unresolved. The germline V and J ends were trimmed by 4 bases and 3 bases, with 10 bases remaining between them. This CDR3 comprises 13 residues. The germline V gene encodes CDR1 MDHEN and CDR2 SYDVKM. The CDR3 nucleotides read TGTGCCAGCAGTTCGATCCCCTTCTACGAGCAGTACTTC. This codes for CASSSIPFYEQYF. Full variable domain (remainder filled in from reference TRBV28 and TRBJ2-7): DVKVTQSSRYLVKRTGEKVFLECVQDMDHENMFWYRQDPGLGLRLIYFSYDVKMKEKGDIPEGYSVSREKKERFSLILESASTNQTSMYLCASSSIPFYEQYFGPGTRLTVT.

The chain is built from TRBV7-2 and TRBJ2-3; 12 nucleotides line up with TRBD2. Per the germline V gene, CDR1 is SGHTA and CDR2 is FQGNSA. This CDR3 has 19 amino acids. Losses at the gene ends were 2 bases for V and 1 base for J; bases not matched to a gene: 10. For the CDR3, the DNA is TGTGCCAGCAGCTTAAGGCTAGCGGGAGGGCCGGTTGGCACAGATACGCAGTATTTT. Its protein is CASSLRLAGGPVGTDTQYF.

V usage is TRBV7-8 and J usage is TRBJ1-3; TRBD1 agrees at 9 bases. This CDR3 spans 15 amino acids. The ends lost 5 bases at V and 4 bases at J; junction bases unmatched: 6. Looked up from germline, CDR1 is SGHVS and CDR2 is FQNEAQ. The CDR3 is CASSPTGGVGNTIYF. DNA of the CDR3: TGTGCCAGCAGCCCAACAGGGGGCGTAGGAAACACCATATATTTT.

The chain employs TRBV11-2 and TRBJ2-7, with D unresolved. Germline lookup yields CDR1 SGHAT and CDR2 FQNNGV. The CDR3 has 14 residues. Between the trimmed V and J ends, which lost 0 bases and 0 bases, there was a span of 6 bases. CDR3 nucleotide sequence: TGTGCCAGCAGCTTAGACGACGTCTCCTACGAGCAGTACTTC. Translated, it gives CASSLDDVSYEQYF. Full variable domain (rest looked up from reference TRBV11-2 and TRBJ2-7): EAGVAQSPRYKIIEKRQSVAFWCNPISGHATLYWYQQILGQGPKLLIQFQNNGVVDDSQLPKDRFSAERLKGVDSTLKIQPAKLEDSAVYLCASSLDDVSYEQYFGPGTRLTVT.

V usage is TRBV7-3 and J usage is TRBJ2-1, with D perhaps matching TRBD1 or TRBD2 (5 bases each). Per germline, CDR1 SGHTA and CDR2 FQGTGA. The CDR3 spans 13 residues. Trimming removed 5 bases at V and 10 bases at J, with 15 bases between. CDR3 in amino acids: CASSLRGTGEQFF. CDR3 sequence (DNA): TGTGCCAGCAGCCTAAGGGGCACGGGAGAGCAGTTCTTC.

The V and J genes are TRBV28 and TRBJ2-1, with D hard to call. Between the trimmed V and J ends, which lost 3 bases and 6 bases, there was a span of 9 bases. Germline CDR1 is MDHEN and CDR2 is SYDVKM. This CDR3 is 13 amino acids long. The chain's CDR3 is CASSFPPGNEQFF. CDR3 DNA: TGTGCCAGCAGTTTCCCCCCTGGCAATGAGCAGTTCTTC.

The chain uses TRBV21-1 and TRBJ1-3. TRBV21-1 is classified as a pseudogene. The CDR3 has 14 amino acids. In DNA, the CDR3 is TGTGCCAGCAGTCGGGACGCCTCTGGAAACACCATATATTTT. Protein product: CASSRDASGNTIYF.

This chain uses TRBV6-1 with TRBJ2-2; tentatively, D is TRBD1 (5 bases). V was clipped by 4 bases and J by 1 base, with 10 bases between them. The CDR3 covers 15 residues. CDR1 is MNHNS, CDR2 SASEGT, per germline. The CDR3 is CASSVGAENTGELFF. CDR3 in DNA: TGTGCCAGCAGTGTTGGGGCGGAGAACACCGGGGAGCTGTTTTTT.

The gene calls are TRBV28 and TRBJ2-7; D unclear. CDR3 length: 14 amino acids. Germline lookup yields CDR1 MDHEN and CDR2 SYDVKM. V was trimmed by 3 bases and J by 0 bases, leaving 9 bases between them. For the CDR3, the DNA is TGTGCCAGCAGTTTCTTTCTCGGCTCCTACGAGCAGTACTTC. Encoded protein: CASSFFLGSYEQYF.